Sequencing of this TCR beta chain was carried out in a study of shared clonotypes between healthy human individuals. Assay: immunoSEQ multiplex PCR; the TCRdb copy retains only in-frame clones and omits some. The data hold over 1.5 million clones, with around 98% observed a single time. Study results and caveats: Estimated richness was generally greater in naive than memory subsets.

This CDR3 region has 15 residues. CDR1 SGDLS and CDR2 YYNGEE come from the germline V gene. The junction had 7 bases not matched to a gene; V was cut back by 5 bases and J by 5 bases. The authors divided CD4+ cells into CD45RA+ naive and CD45RA-negative memory subsets. Note on this clone: Its target is not known.

Sequenced: naive CD4+ T cells sorted from blood. The subset is: CD45RA+ positively selected. The clonotype comes from a man aged 30 to 39 in good health. The chain combines TRBV9 with TRBJ2-1; 10 bases match TRBD2. The CDR3 coding sequence is TGTGCCAGCAGAGGAAGCGGGAGGGGTCACAATGAGCAGTTCTTC. Translating it yields CASRGSGRGHNEQFF.